The 28 T cell receptor beta chains presented below share a single source sample, sequenced in a study of blood T cells in healthy people across ages. The second PCR ran about 6 to 12 cycles with a sample-barcoded 5' primer and J-beta primers. TCRdb reanalysed the 5' RACE reads using MiXCR and keeps one entry per CDR3 protein. The sample includes about 720,000 distinct CDR3 sequences, roughly 25% of them seen just once. These same data were also listed under a study on T cells of mothers and their children.

Sequenced material: blood. The receptors come from a boy under 18 in good health.

The rearrangement uses TRBV3-1 and TRBJ1-1; unclear D gene. The germline CDR1 and CDR2 sequences are LGHDT and YNNKEL (reference sequence). The V gene lost 5 bases and the J gene lost 0 bases, with 13 bases spanning the gap. The length of the CDR3 is 15 residues. The CDR3: CASSRTVLMNTEAFF. CDR3 bases: TGTGCCAGCAGCAGGACGGTTCTCATGAACACTGAAGCTTTCTTT.

This clonotype was observed a few times. The chain joins TRBV7-2 to TRBJ2-5; no definite D call. The germline V gene has CDR1 SGHTA and CDR2 FQGNSA. V lost 5 bases and J lost 3, with 13 bases in between. CDR3 length: 14 residues. The DNA of the CDR3 is TGTGCCAGCAGCCCAGCTCGGCAGGAAGAGACCCAGTACTTC. Amino acids: CASSPARQEETQYF.

The rearrangement links TRBV7-9 to TRBJ2-3; unclear D gene. This CDR3 has 16 residues. The germline CDR1 and CDR2 sequences are SEHNR and FQNEAQ (reference sequence). The ends were cut back, 0 bases at V and 0 bases at J, with 10 bases in the middle. CDR3 nucleotides: TGTGCCAGCAGCTTAGCAGAGAGCAGTAGCACAGATACGCAGTATTTT. Its protein is CASSLAESSSTDTQYF.

This chain links TRBV2 with TRBJ1-4; 10 bases match TRBD1. The ends lost 5 bases at V and 5 bases at J; junction bases unmatched: 11. The CDR3 has 17 residues. Germline CDR1 reads SNHLY; CDR2 reads FYNNEI. As DNA, the CDR3 is TGTGCCAGCAGTTTCTCGACAGGGGGCAAGCGGAATGAAAAACTGTTTTTT. Protein sequence: CASSFSTGGKRNEKLFF.

This chain joins TRBV5-1 and TRBJ2-1, with D perhaps TRBD1 or TRBD2 (5 bases each). V lost 4 bases and J lost 4, with 21 bases in between. The CDR3 covers 17 residues. Germline V gene lookup returns CDR1 SGHRS and CDR2 YFSETQ. DNA for the CDR3: TGCGCCAGCAGCATGGGGGACGACGGGTCCCCATACAATGAGCAGTTCTTC. This codes for CASSMGDDGSPYNEQFF. Full variable domain (outside the CDR3, taken from reference TRBV5-1 and TRBJ2-1): KAGVTQTPRYLIKTRGQQVTLSCSPISGHRSVSWYQQTPGQGLQFLFEYFSETQRNKGNFPGRFSGRQFSNSRSEMNVSTLELGDSALYLCASSMGDDGSPYNEQFFGPGTRLTVL.

This clonotype turned up a few times. The rearrangement joins TRBV4-3 to TRBJ1-1; tentatively, D is TRBD1 (6 bases). Trimming removed 2 bases at V and 3 bases at J, with 25 bases between. The CDR3 extends over 19 amino acids. The germline V gene has CDR1 LGHNA and CDR2 YSLEER. The CDR3 loop is CASSQPPGTQGWFDTEAFF. DNA of the CDR3: TGCGCCAGCAGCCAACCCCCCGGGACCCAGGGGTGGTTTGACACTGAAGCTTTCTTT.

This clonotype was seen only a few times. The chain combines TRBV28 with TRBJ1-6; TRBD1 might be the D (5 bases). The germline V gene has CDR1 MDHEN and CDR2 SYDVKM. V was pared by 7 bases and J by 1 base, with 11 bases between. The CDR3 spans 15 residues. Here the CDR3 DNA reads TGTGCCAGCATCGGGAGGGGATCCTATAATTCACCCCTCCACTTT. Translation: CASIGRGSYNSPLHF.

This clonotype was counted between two and nine times. This rearrangement joins TRBV25-1 to TRBJ1-4; D not certain. V was trimmed by 0 bases and J by 5 bases, leaving 10 bases between them. CDR1 is MGHDK, CDR2 SYGVNS, per germline. The length of the CDR3 is 15 residues. The CDR3 reads CASSEYKAGNEKLFF. The CDR3 DNA follows: TGTGCCAGCAGTGAATATAAGGCGGGGAATGAAAAACTGTTTTTT.

This clonotype was found many times. The J gene is TRBJ2-7, the V gene TRBV2; tentatively, D is TRBD1 or TRBD2 (5 bases each). V shed 10 bases and J shed 2 bases, with 12 bases lying between them. Germline V gene lookup returns CDR1 SNHLY and CDR2 FYNNEI. CDR3 length: 12 residues. The CDR3 loop reads CAIRDQAYEQYF. For the CDR3, the DNA is TGTGCCATCCGGGACCAAGCCTACGAGCAGTACTTC.

The V gene is TRBV28, the J gene TRBJ2-5; the D is unclear. The assigned J gene may be wrong: the sequence end matches TRBJ2-7 better. CDR3 size: 12 residues. Germline loops: CDR1 MDHEN, CDR2 SYDVKM. The CDR3 DNA reads as TGTGCCAGCGGCATAGGAAGTTACGAGCAGTACTTC. Protein product: CASGIGSYEQYF.

The table lists this clonotype with a few counts. The chain joins TRBV6-1 to TRBJ2-2; weak D call: TRBD1 (6 bases). The CDR3 spans 16 residues. Trimming removed 8 bases at V and 7 bases at J, with 23 bases between. The germline gives CDR1 MNHNS, CDR2 SASEGT. The CDR3 bases are TGTGCCAGCCCGAGGGGACCCACAGGGCTCGGCGGGGAGCTGTTTTTT. Translation: CASPRGPTGLGGELFF.

The chain carries TRBV7-2 and TRBJ2-7, with D unclear. Trimming stripped 2 bases from V and 3 bases from J, with 11 bases between. There are 14 residues in the CDR3. Germline assignment: CDR1 SGHTA and CDR2 FQGNSA. CDR3 amino acids: CASSLRGFYYEQYF. In DNA, the CDR3 is TGTGCCAGCAGCTTACGTGGGTTCTACTACGAGCAGTACTTC.

CDR3 region: CAISEAGTNEQFF. The CDR3 nucleotides read TGTGCCATCAGTGAGGCAGGGACCAATGAGCAGTTCTTC. V usage is TRBV10-3 and J usage is TRBJ2-1, with D perhaps being TRBD1 or TRBD2 (5 bases each). This CDR3 spans 13 amino acids. Germline CDR1 and CDR2: ENHRY and SYGVKD. The V end lost 2 bases, the J end lost 6 bases, and 8 bases lay between the germline ends.

The gene calls are TRBV7-3 and TRBJ2-3; the match to TRBD1 covers 7 bases. This CDR3 spans 14 amino acids. J was trimmed by 4 bases and V by 4 bases; bases with no gene match: 5. Germline-derived CDR1 and CDR2 are SGHTA and FQGTGA. The CDR3 protein is CASSSRDSADTQYF. The CDR3 DNA follows: TGTGCCAGCAGCTCCCGGGACAGTGCAGATACGCAGTATTTT.

V and J are TRBV29-1 and TRBJ1-5; a possible D gene is TRBD1 (6 bases). V gave up 4 bases and J gave up 7 bases, with 14 bases separating them. The germline gives CDR1 SQVTM, CDR2 ANQGSEA. CDR3 length: 13 residues. This chain's CDR3 is CSVAGNRDQPQHF. The DNA for the CDR3 is TGCAGCGTTGCCGGGAACAGGGACCAGCCCCAGCATTTT.

This clonotype was seen a few times. The chain uses TRBV12-3 or TRBV12-4 and TRBJ2-1; D is perhaps TRBD2 (6 bases). The V gene lost 5 bases and the J gene lost 6 bases, with 11 bases spanning the gap. The CDR3 spans 13 residues. CDR3 residues: CASSEGLGNEQFF. Written as DNA, the CDR3 is TGTGCCAGCAGTGAGGGACTGGGCAATGAGCAGTTCTTC.

This clonotype was found a few times. The chain uses TRBV6-2 or TRBV6-3 and TRBJ2-7, with 8 bases aligning to TRBD2. Germline V lookup: CDR1 MNHEY, CDR2 SVGEGT. After removal of 4 bases from V and 3 bases from J, the junction contained 5 bases not matched to a gene. This CDR3 has 14 amino acids. The CDR3: CASSLTGGVYEQYF. The DNA for the CDR3 is TGTGCCAGCAGTTTAACGGGAGGGGTCTACGAGCAGTACTTC.

This clonotype was found a few times. The gene calls are TRBV20-1 and TRBJ2-3; 7 bases line up with TRBD1. CDR3 length: 13 amino acids. Germline V CDR1 and CDR2: DFQATT, SNEGSKA (reference sequence). The J segment lost 4 bases and the V segment lost 3 bases, leaving 4 bases of the junction unmatched. CDR3 sequence: CSASSGGADTQYF. The CDR3 DNA follows: TGCAGTGCTAGTTCAGGGGGTGCAGATACGCAGTATTTT.

About this clonotype itself: Compared with germline, one end of the junction differs, possibly owing to a read error. This chain joins TRBV20-1 and TRBJ2-4; a possible D gene is TRBD1 (6 bases). The CDR3 sequence is 13 residues long. Germline assignment: CDR1 DFQATT and CDR2 SNEGSKA (reference sequence). The CDR3 protein is CTGQTLAKNIQYF. CDR3 sequence (DNA): TGTACAGGACAGACGCTAGCCAAAAACATTCAGTACTTC.

The chain uses TRBV18 and TRBJ2-5; no firm D call. Matching the DNA end better, TRBJ2-1 makes the J call doubtful. The germline gives CDR1 KGHSH, CDR2 LQKENI. The length of the CDR3 is 15 residues. The CDR3 sequence is CASSPLAEKDNEQFF. Here the CDR3 DNA reads TGTGCCAGCTCACCGTTAGCAGAGAAGGACAATGAGCAGTTCTTC.

This clonotype was observed a handful of times. The genes are TRBV6-6 and TRBJ1-1; D unresolved. Per the germline V gene, CDR1 is MNHNY and CDR2 is SVGAGI (reference sequence). V was trimmed by 10 bases and J by 5 bases, leaving 17 bases between them. This CDR3 spans 13 amino acids. The CDR3 bases are TGTGCCATCCAAGTCGGCCCGTGGACTGAAGCTTTCTTT. Translated, it gives CAIQVGPWTEAFF.

This clonotype was detected only a few times. The chain recombines TRBV5-1 with TRBJ2-7, with TRBD2 matching over 9 bases. Germline V gene sequence: CDR1 SGHRS, CDR2 YFSETQ. Trimming at V came to 4 bases and at J to 1 base, leaving 12 bases not matched to a gene. The CDR3 extends over 17 amino acids. The DNA of the CDR3 is TGCGCCAGCAGCCTCTTGACTCCTAGCGGGGTATCCTACGAGCAGTACTTC. Translated: CASSLLTPSGVSYEQYF.

V and J are TRBV29-1 and TRBJ2-5; TRBD2 matches at 7 bases. This CDR3 region has 15 residues. J was trimmed by 1 base and V by 1 base; bases with no gene match: 6. Germline-derived CDR1 and CDR2 are SQVTM and ANQGSEA. The CDR3 sequence is CSVEGRLAVQETQYF. The CDR3 DNA reads TGCAGCGTTGAAGGCCGGCTAGCGGTCCAAGAGACCCAGTACTTC.

V is TRBV5-1 and J is TRBJ2-5; no definite D call. The germline V and J ends were trimmed by 4 bases and 5 bases, with 18 bases remaining between them. CDR1 SGHRS and CDR2 YFSETQ come from the germline V gene. This CDR3 is built from 15 residues. CDR3 DNA sequence: TGCGCCAGCAGCCTTCAGGCAGCCACCTTTGAGACCCAGTACTTC. Translated, it gives CASSLQAATFETQYF.

The V and J genes are TRBV6-6 and TRBJ2-1, with 10 nucleotides matching TRBD2. The germline gives CDR1 MNHNY, CDR2 SVGAGI (reference sequence). The CDR3 sequence is 15 residues long. V was clipped by 6 bases and J by 5 bases; unmatched bases: 7. The chain's CDR3 is CASRESGRADNEQFF. CDR3 coding DNA: TGTGCCAGCAGGGAAAGCGGGAGGGCCGACAATGAGCAGTTCTTC.

The V gene is TRBV15, the J gene TRBJ1-5; no firm D call. The germline gives CDR1 LNHNV, CDR2 YYDKDF (reference sequence). The V gene lost 5 bases and the J gene lost 8 bases, with 13 bases spanning the gap. The CDR3 contains 13 residues. CDR3 bases: TGTGCCACCAGCCACGTAGACGGGAAGCCCCAGCATTTT. This gives the protein CATSHVDGKPQHF.

In this sample, this clonotype turned up a few times. The chain uses TRBV29-1 and TRBJ2-4; TRBD1 might be the D (5 bases). Germline loops: CDR1 SQVTM, CDR2 ANQGSEA. V was cut by 4 bases and J by 8 bases, with 9 bases left in between. The CDR3 is 11 residues long. CDR3 in DNA: TGCAGCGTTGCTTTAGGGGACATTCAGTACTTC. It codes for CSVALGDIQYF. The full variable domain, completed using reference TRBV29-1 and TRBJ2-4, is SAVISQKPSRDICQRGTSLTIQCQVDSQVTMMFWYRQQPGQSLTLIATANQGSEATYESGFVIDKFPISRPNLTFSTLTVSNMSPEDSSIYLCSVALGDIQYFGAGTRLSVL.

This clonotype was detected only a few times. The rearrangement uses TRBV12-3 or TRBV12-4 and TRBJ2-1; 7 bases line up with TRBD1. J gave up 0 bases and V 6 bases, and 14 bases lay outside the gene matches. The CDR3 covers 18 residues. Here the CDR3 DNA reads TGTGCCAGCAGGCCCACGGTAGGACAGGAGCACTCCTACAATGAGCAGTTCTTC. Translating it yields CASRPTVGQEHSYNEQFF.